This T cell receptor (beta chain) was retrieved from a study of OX40 agonist ivuxolimab in advanced cancers. About the study: Patients in dose escalation had liver, melanoma, kidney or head and neck cancers.

Study-level points and caveats: Part of the nonresponder group also had normalized T-cell clonal expansion that was low. Researchers report that CD8+ T cells had, on average, more expanded clones than CD4+. Among patients with partial responses at 0.1-3.0 mg/kg, clonal expansion was among the lowest.

Turning to this clone: What it binds is unknown.

Produced via immunoSEQ multiplex PCR; TCRdb's table is partial and in-frame only. This sample has tens of thousands of clones, with roughly 77% found just once. Specimen: CD4+ or CD8+ T cells sorted from blood, collected in a trial of the OX40 agonist ivuxolimab. This clonotype originated in an adult with an advanced solid tumor such as melanoma, head and neck, liver or kidney cancer.

The chain's CDR3 is CASRGAQPQHF. The CDR3 nucleotides read TGTGCCAGCAGGGGGGCACAGCCCCAGCATTTT. V and J are TRBV6-1 and TRBJ1-5, with D perhaps TRBD1 (6 bases). The CDR3 is 11 residues long. Germline CDR1 is MNHNS and CDR2 is SASEGT. V was clipped by 6 bases and J by 7 bases, with 7 bases between them.